One sample yielded the 18 T cell receptor beta chains listed below, sequenced in a study of T cells in Graves' hyperthyroidism and ophthalmopathy. The TCR beta CDR3 regions underwent amplification using RNA transcripts as the source. A set of HTBI primers served as the primers for a first-round RT-PCR of the TCR CDR3. TCRdb reprocessed the multiplex PCR reads with MiXCR, giving one entry per CDR3 protein. The table includes fewer than 250,000 distinct CDR3 sequences, roughly 18% detected once. The sequenced sample was blood. The source of these receptors is a man aged 45 to 65 with Graves' hyperthyroidism.

There are a few counts of this clonotype. The chain recombines TRBV6-1 with TRBJ2-7; possible D gene TRBD1, 6 bases. Germline assignment: CDR1 MNHNS and CDR2 SASEGT. Trimming stripped 7 bases from V and 3 bases from J, with 16 bases between. This CDR3 has 14 residues. CDR3 sequence (DNA): TGTGCCAGCAACCCCGGGACACGGGTCTACGAGCAGTACTTC. This encodes CASNPGTRVYEQYF.

This clonotype was counted only a few times. The V call is TRBV6-1, the J call TRBJ2-7; D possibly uses TRBD1 or TRBD2 (5 bases each). The CDR3 consists of 16 residues. Trimming took off 1 base at V and 0 bases at J, with 13 bases between the two ends. Germline V lookup: CDR1 MNHNS, CDR2 SASEGT. CDR3 nucleotides: TGTGCCAGCAGTGAAGGAAACTGGGGGTCCTCCTACGAGCAGTACTTC. Translating it yields CASSEGNWGSSYEQYF.

This clonotype has at least ten counts. The chain links TRBV5-1 to TRBJ2-7; tentatively, D is TRBD1 (6 bases). CDR3 length: 14 residues. Trimming stripped 5 bases from V and 1 base from J, with 13 bases between. Germline-derived CDR1 and CDR2 are SGHRS and YFSETQ. This CDR3 reads CASSGLRGSYEQYF. The CDR3 DNA follows: TGCGCCAGCAGTGGGCTAAGGGGGTCCTACGAGCAGTACTTC. The full variable domain, with the rest looked up from reference TRBV5-1 and TRBJ2-7, is KAGVTQTPRYLIKTRGQQVTLSCSPISGHRSVSWYQQTPGQGLQFLFEYFSETQRNKGNFPGRFSGRQFSNSRSEMNVSTLELGDSALYLCASSGLRGSYEQYFGPGTRLTVT.

The chain combines TRBV6-1 with TRBJ1-5; 9 bases agree with TRBD1. CDR3 size: 15 residues. Germline CDR1 is MNHNS and CDR2 is SASEGT. V lost 8 bases, J lost 2 bases, and 7 bases stayed unmatched. In nucleotides, the CDR3 is TGTGCCAGCGCGGACAGGGGCCGCCGCAATCAGCCCCAGCATTTT. Translated: CASADRGRRNQPQHF.

The rearrangement uses TRBV27 and TRBJ2-7; 7 bases are shared with TRBD2. The CDR3 is 15 residues long. V trimming: 9 bases; J trimming: 7 bases; junction bases outside the gene matches: 18. CDR1 MNHEY and CDR2 SMNVEV come from the germline V gene (reference sequence). The CDR3 region has the DNA TGTGCCAGTACCCCCGTGGCGGGAGTTCTCTATGAGCAGTACTTC. It encodes CASTPVAGVLYEQYF.

In its sample, this clonotype was seen many times. The chain has TRBV12-3 or TRBV12-4 and TRBJ1-5; D perhaps matches TRBD1 (6 bases). The V end was cut by 1 base, the J end by 7 bases, with 14 bases between. The CDR3 covers 15 residues. CDR3 amino acids: CASSLGVGGGQPQHF. CDR3 nucleotides: TGTGCCAGCAGTTTAGGAGTAGGGGGGGGACAGCCCCAGCATTTT.

A remark on this clonotype: Just one base apart from a much larger clone, this may be a read error. The V gene is TRBV28, the J gene TRBJ1-1; a weak D match, TRBD1 (6 bases). This CDR3 comprises 13 residues. CDR1 and CDR2 (germline): MDHEN, SYDVKM. CDR3 sequence (DNA): TGTGCCAGCAGCCCGCCGAGGGACACTGACGCTTTCTTT. This encodes CASSPPRDTDAFF.

Worth noting for this clonotype: Because it lacks the conserved phenylalanine or tryptophan at the end, this CDR3 is likely a read error. V is TRBV27 and J is TRBJ1-5; D unresolved. V shed 3 bases and J shed 6 bases, with 9 bases lying between them. The germline V gene has CDR1 MNHEY and CDR2 SMNVEV (reference sequence). The CDR3 runs 13 residues. The CDR3 region is CASSLAGFQPQHS. The CDR3, as DNA: TGTGCCAGCAGTTTGGCTGGGTTTCAGCCCCAGCATTCT.

This clonotype was observed many times. This chain links TRBV5-5 with TRBJ2-7, with D perhaps assigned TRBD1 or TRBD2 (5 bases each). The V and J ends lost 4 bases and 1 base respectively, with 15 bases between them. Germline V gene data show CDR1 as SGHKS and CDR2 as YYEKEE (reference sequence). CDR3 size: 15 residues. The CDR3 coding sequence is TGTGCCAGCAGCCCGGGACCGACAGCTTCCTACGAGCAGTACTTC. Its protein product is CASSPGPTASYEQYF. The variable domain in full, with the rest retrieved from reference TRBV5-5 and TRBJ2-7, is DAGVTQSPTHLIKTRGQQVTLRCSPISGHKSVSWYQQVLGQGPQFIFQYYEKEERGRGNFPDRFSARQFPNYSSELNVNALLLGDSALYLCASSPGPTASYEQYFGPGTRLTVT.

This clonotype has a count of ten or more. The chain combines TRBV7-3 with TRBJ2-1; D is unclear. The V and J ends lost 5 bases and 9 bases respectively, with 14 bases between them. There are 13 residues in the CDR3. Germline assignment: CDR1 SGHTA and CDR2 FQGTGA. The CDR3, as DNA: TGTGCCAGCAGCCGTCAAGAAGACTCTGAGCAGTTCTTC. This translates into CASSRQEDSEQFF.

This clonotype was observed at least ten times. The chain links TRBV28 to TRBJ2-3; TRBD1 aligns across 7 bases. J gave up 7 bases and V 3 bases, and 10 bases lay outside the gene matches. CDR1 is MDHEN, CDR2 SYDVKM, per germline. The CDR3 contains 15 residues. CDR3 amino acids: CASSFLDHRGYTQYF. CDR3 sequence (DNA): TGTGCCAGCAGTTTTTTGGACCACAGGGGCTATACGCAGTATTTT.

V gene TRBV12-3 or TRBV12-4 combines with J gene TRBJ1-4; D remains unclear. V shed 6 bases and J shed 4 bases, with 12 bases lying between them. CDR3 length: 14 residues. As DNA, the CDR3 is TGTGCCAGCAGACAACCCGGAGGTAATGAAAAACTGTTTTTT. This gives the protein CASRQPGGNEKLFF.

The chain links TRBV20-1 to TRBJ1-1, with no clear D. Trimming shortened V by 4 bases and J by 6 bases, and 12 bases separated the two germline ends. Looked up from germline, CDR1 is DFQATT and CDR2 is SNEGSKA (reference sequence). The CDR3 sequence is 12 residues long. The CDR3 DNA sequence: TGCAGTGCTATTAAAAGAGTCGCTGAAGCTTTCTTT. Its translation: CSAIKRVAEAFF.

V is TRBV7-8 and J is TRBJ2-5; D may be TRBD2 (5 bases). Trimming left V 5 bases short and J 2 bases short, with 12 bases between. Germline V gives CDR1 SGHVS, CDR2 FQNEAQ. CDR3 length: 14 amino acids. CDR3 in amino acids: CASSRGRVQETQYF. The CDR3 DNA reads as TGTGCCAGCAGCCGGGGAAGGGTACAAGAGACCCAGTACTTC. The whole variable domain, filled in from reference TRBV7-8 and TRBJ2-5, reads GAGVSQSPRYKVAKRGQDVALRCDPISGHVSLFWYQQALGQGPEFLTYFQNEAQLDKSGLPSDRFFAERPEGSVSTLKIQRTQQEDSAVYLCASSRGRVQETQYFGPGTRLLVL.

This clonotype was seen many times. The J gene is TRBJ2-5, the V gene TRBV24-1; no definite D call. The V end was cut by 2 bases, the J end by 1 base, with 7 bases between. Germline CDR1 KGHDR, CDR2 SFDVKD. This CDR3 spans 14 amino acids. DNA of the CDR3: TGTGCCACCAGTGATTCGGGTGCCCAAGAGACCCAGTACTTC. This gives the protein CATSDSGAQETQYF.

A word on this clonotype: One junction end does not reproduce the germline sequence, and a read error may be involved. The chain joins TRBV19 to TRBJ2-2, with D maybe TRBD2 (6 bases). The CDR3 loop spans 16 amino acids. CDR1 is LNHDA and CDR2 is SQIVND in the germline V gene (reference sequence). The CDR3 DNA reads as TGTGCCAGTAGTCCTTGGGGGGACCCGAACACCGGGGAGCCGTTTTTT. It codes for CASSPWGDPNTGEPFF.

The table lists this clonotype with many counts. The chain recombines TRBV3-1 with TRBJ1-5; 8 bases are shared with TRBD1. The CDR3 covers 15 residues. The junction had 7 bases not matched to a gene; V was cut back by 0 bases and J by 9 bases. Germline V gene data show CDR1 as LGHDT and CDR2 as YNNKEL (reference sequence). This CDR3 is CASSQDDRGLGPQHF. The CDR3 coding sequence is TGTGCCAGCAGCCAAGATGACAGGGGCCTGGGGCCCCAGCATTTT.

The rearrangement links TRBV20-1 to TRBJ2-1; either TRBD1 or TRBD2 may supply D (5 bases each). The length of the CDR3 is 15 residues. The V end lost 5 bases, the J end lost 0 bases, and 14 bases lay between the germline ends. Germline CDR1 and CDR2: DFQATT and SNEGSKA (reference sequence). The CDR3 nucleotides read TGCAGTGCTGGGGACCTGGCGGCCTCCTACAATGAGCAGTTCTTC. It encodes CSAGDLAASYNEQFF.